This T cell receptor (beta chain) is drawn from a study of tumor-infiltrating lymphocytes in localized non-small cell lung cancer. Across the whole study: Patients included smokers and never-smokers with various histologies, some sampled after neoadjuvant chemotherapy. Study outcomes and limitations: Available tissue quantity limited TCR sequencing to a patient subset.

The CDR3 covers 14 residues. Per germline, CDR1 MNHEY and CDR2 SVGAGI. V was pared by 4 bases and J by 2 bases, with 12 bases between. Produced via immunoSEQ multiplex PCR; TCRdb's table is partial and in-frame only. The profile shows 8,500 to 9,500 clones, around three quarters of them singletons. Comment on this clone: No antigen is known for it.

The rearrangement joins TRBV6-5 to TRBJ2-7, with TRBD2 as a possible D gene (5 bases). This sequence was found in a human donor with non-small cell lung cancer. The sequenced sample consisted of uninvolved lung tissue not adjacent to the tumor. CDR3: CASSSQYGAYEQYF. The CDR3 DNA reads as TGTGCCAGCAGTTCCCAGTACGGGGCCTACGAGCAGTACTTC.